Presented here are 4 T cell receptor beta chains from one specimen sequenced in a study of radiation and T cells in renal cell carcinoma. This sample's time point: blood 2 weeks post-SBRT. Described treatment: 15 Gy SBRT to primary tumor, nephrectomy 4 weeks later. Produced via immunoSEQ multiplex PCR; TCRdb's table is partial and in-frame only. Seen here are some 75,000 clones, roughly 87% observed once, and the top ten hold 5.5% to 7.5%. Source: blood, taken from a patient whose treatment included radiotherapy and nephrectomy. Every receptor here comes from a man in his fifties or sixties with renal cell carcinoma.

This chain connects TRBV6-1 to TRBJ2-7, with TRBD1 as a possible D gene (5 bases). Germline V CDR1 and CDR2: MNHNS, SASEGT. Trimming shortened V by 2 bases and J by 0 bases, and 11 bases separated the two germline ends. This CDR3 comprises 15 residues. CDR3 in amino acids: CASSESPGNSYEQYF. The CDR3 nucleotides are TGTGCCAGCAGTGAATCCCCAGGGAACTCCTACGAGCAGTACTTC.

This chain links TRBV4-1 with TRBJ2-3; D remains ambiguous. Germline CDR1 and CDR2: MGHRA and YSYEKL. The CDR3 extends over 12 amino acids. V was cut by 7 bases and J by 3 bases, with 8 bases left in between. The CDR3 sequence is CASKSLTDTQYF. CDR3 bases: TGCGCCAGCAAGAGTTTAACAGATACGCAGTATTTT.

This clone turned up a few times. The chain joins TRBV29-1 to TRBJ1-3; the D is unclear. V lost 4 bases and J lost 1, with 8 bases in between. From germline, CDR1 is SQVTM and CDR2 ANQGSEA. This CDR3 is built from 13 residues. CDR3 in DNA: TGCAGCGTTGCTGGCCCATCTGGAAACACCATATATTTT. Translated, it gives CSVAGPSGNTIYF.

CDR3 in DNA: TGCGCCAGCAGCCAAGGGTGGACACTCCAAGAGACCCAGTACTTC. Amino acids: CASSQGWTLQETQYF. The chain employs TRBV4-1 and TRBJ2-5; maybe TRBD1 (5 bases). CDR1 and CDR2 (germline): MGHRA, YSYEKL. Deletions cut 1 base from V and 1 base from J, with 10 bases between. The CDR3 is 15 residues long.